The 29 T cell receptor beta chains listed next were all sequenced from one sample in a study of identical twins. TCRdb recomputed calls from the 5' RACE reads with MiXCR, one row per CDR3 protein. Of about 550,000 distinct CDR3 sequences in the sample, about a fifth were seen once. These data were also reused for a study on yellow fever vaccine responses in identical twins.

The sequenced sample was CD4+ T cells sorted from blood. The source of these receptors is a woman aged 18-29 years in good health.

The V call is TRBV5-1, the J call TRBJ1-1; TRBD1 aligns across 9 bases. The CDR3 covers 17 residues. Germline V gene lookup returns CDR1 SGHRS and CDR2 YFSETQ. Unmatched junction bases numbered 10, after V lost 4 bases and J lost 0 bases. CDR3 loop: CASSRTGAAIMNTEAFF. CDR3 nucleotide sequence: TGCGCCAGCAGCCGGACAGGGGCCGCAATTATGAACACTGAAGCTTTCTTT.

The chain is built from TRBV5-4 and TRBJ2-3; D is ambiguous. Trimming took off 4 bases at V and 2 bases at J, with 20 bases between the two ends. The CDR3 loop spans 17 amino acids. Germline loops: CDR1 SGHNT, CDR2 YYREEE (reference sequence). CDR3 amino acids: CASSPEAPTLFTDTQYF. Written as DNA, the CDR3 is TGTGCCAGCAGCCCCGAGGCACCTACTTTGTTCACAGATACGCAGTATTTT.

The chain links TRBV29-1 to TRBJ2-3; tentatively, D is TRBD2 (6 bases). Trimming took off 6 bases at V and 7 bases at J, with 17 bases between the two ends. Per the germline V gene, CDR1 is SQVTM and CDR2 is ANQGSEA. CDR3 length equals 13 residues. The CDR3 region has the DNA TGCAGCGTGGAGGGGTCAAATAGGAATACGCAGTATTTT. Amino acids: CSVEGSNRNTQYF.

This clonotype was seen more than once but under ten times. The V and J genes are TRBV6-5 and TRBJ1-4; TRBD1 is a possible D gene (5 bases). Deletions cut 2 bases from V and 4 bases from J, with 11 bases between. This CDR3 has 15 amino acids. The germline CDR1 and CDR2 sequences are MNHEY and SVGAGI. The CDR3 loop is CASSYTGTGNEKLFF. In DNA form, the CDR3 reads TGTGCCAGCAGTTACACCGGGACGGGTAATGAAAAACTGTTTTTT.

The chain joins TRBV29-1 to TRBJ2-5; 7 bases agree with TRBD2. Germline V gives CDR1 SQVTM, CDR2 ANQGSEA. V dropped 5 bases and J dropped 3; count of bases not matched to a gene: 12. The CDR3 sequence is 15 residues long. CDR3 protein: CSVRTPLASKETQYF. The CDR3 DNA reads TGCAGCGTTCGAACACCACTAGCGTCTAAAGAGACCCAGTACTTC.

V usage is TRBV20-1 and J usage is TRBJ1-1; D uncertain. Trimming took off 2 bases at V and 6 bases at J, with 16 bases between the two ends. Germline V CDR1 and CDR2: DFQATT, SNEGSKA (reference sequence). CDR3 length: 14 amino acids. The CDR3 region is CSARRSGDEAEAFF. The DNA for the CDR3 is TGCAGTGCTAGACGGTCTGGGGATGAAGCTGAAGCTTTCTTT.

The chain is built from TRBV12-3 or TRBV12-4 and TRBJ2-3; 10 positions agree with TRBD1. With V trimmed by 5 bases and J by 4 bases, 6 bases remained unmatched. The CDR3 covers 15 residues. Here the CDR3 reads CASSTYGQGADTQYF. Here the CDR3 DNA reads TGTGCCAGCAGTACCTATGGACAGGGGGCAGATACGCAGTATTTT.

This clonotype was recorded a few times. V usage is TRBV29-1 and J usage is TRBJ2-1; 8 bases are a match to TRBD2. This CDR3 region has 13 residues. Trimming removed 8 bases from V and 4 bases from J; junction bases left unmatched: 7. Germline-derived CDR1 and CDR2 are SQVTM and ANQGSEA. CDR3: CSSAGGVYNEQFF. CDR3 bases: TGCAGCTCTGCGGGGGGCGTTTACAATGAGCAGTTCTTC.

In its sample, this clonotype was seen a few times. The chain joins TRBV6-1 to TRBJ1-1; weak D call: TRBD1 (5 bases). CDR3 length: 15 residues. The V and J ends lost 7 bases and 3 bases respectively, with 18 bases between them. Germline V gene sequence: CDR1 MNHNS, CDR2 SASEGT. Written as DNA, the CDR3 is TGTGCCAGCAAACCAGGGTTCTGGTCTGACACTGAAGCTTTCTTT. It codes for CASKPGFWSDTEAFF.

V usage is TRBV4-1 and J usage is TRBJ2-5; a weak D match, TRBD1 (6 bases). Germline CDR1 MGHRA, CDR2 YSYEKL. The ends were cut back, 0 bases at V and 3 bases at J, with 17 bases in the middle. The CDR3 extends over 17 amino acids. The chain's CDR3 is CASSQDSGTRFKETQYF. CDR3 bases: TGCGCCAGCAGCCAAGACTCCGGGACAAGGTTTAAAGAGACCCAGTACTTC.

The rearrangement uses TRBV10-3 and TRBJ2-7; 7 bases agree with TRBD1. The CDR3 extends over 14 amino acids. The ends lost 0 bases at V and 6 bases at J; junction bases unmatched: 5. The germline gives CDR1 ENHRY, CDR2 SYGVKD. The CDR3 loop reads CAISESGTALEQYF. CDR3 coding DNA: TGTGCCATCAGTGAGTCGGGGACAGCCCTCGAGCAGTACTTC.

This clonotype was observed many times. V is TRBV7-2 and J is TRBJ2-5, with 7 bases lining up with TRBD2. After removal of 6 bases from V and 3 bases from J, the junction contained 7 bases not matched to a gene. Germline V gene sequence: CDR1 SGHTA, CDR2 FQGNSA. The CDR3 contains 14 residues. The CDR3: CASSPSGNKETQYF. DNA for the CDR3: TGTGCCAGCAGTCCTAGCGGAAACAAAGAGACCCAGTACTTC.

This clonotype was detected only a few times. The chain employs TRBV12-3 or TRBV12-4 and TRBJ2-5; D ambiguous. The CDR3 extends over 14 amino acids. Trimming took off 3 bases at V and 1 base at J, with 9 bases between the two ends. In DNA, the CDR3 is TGTGCCAGCAGTTTCTCGGGTCCCCAAGAGACCCAGTACTTC. As protein: CASSFSGPQETQYF.

This chain uses TRBV11-2 with TRBJ2-5; 12 bases align to TRBD2. The CDR3 covers 16 residues. The ends lost 3 bases at V and 4 bases at J; junction bases unmatched: 6. Germline V gene data show CDR1 as SGHAT and CDR2 as FQNNGV. The CDR3 bases are TGTGCCAGCAGCTTGGGAGAACTAGCGGGGGGAGAGACCCAGTACTTC. This translates into CASSLGELAGGETQYF.

This clonotype was found a few times. This chain links TRBV10-2 with TRBJ1-1, with D unresolved. CDR1 is WSHSY and CDR2 is SAAADI in the germline V gene. The CDR3 spans 13 residues. V was shortened by 5 bases and J by 3 bases, with 10 bases between the two germline ends. CDR3 bases: TGCGCCAGCAGTTGGGCGATTTACACTGAAGCTTTCTTT. Protein product: CASSWAIYTEAFF.

This clonotype occurred a few times. The rearrangement uses TRBV10-3 and TRBJ2-5; 7 nucleotides align to TRBD2. V lost 6 bases and J lost 2; bases outside the gene matches: 9. Germline values: CDR1 ENHRY, CDR2 SYGVKD. The CDR3 covers 15 residues. CDR3 residues: CAISLAEGIQETQYF. The CDR3 DNA is TGTGCCATCAGCCTAGCGGAGGGGATACAAGAGACCCAGTACTTC.

J is TRBJ2-7 and V is TRBV7-7; 12 positions match TRBD1. This CDR3 is 15 amino acids long. Germline V gene data show CDR1 as SSHAT and CDR2 as FNYEAQ (reference sequence). The J segment lost 5 bases and the V segment lost 1 base, leaving 3 bases of the junction unmatched. The CDR3 protein is CASSLGGTGGDEQYF. The CDR3 DNA sequence: TGTGCCAGCAGCTTAGGGGGGACAGGGGGCGACGAGCAGTACTTC.

This clonotype occurred a few times. This chain uses TRBV6-1 with TRBJ1-1; tentatively, D is TRBD1 (5 bases). Germline V gene data show CDR1 as MNHNS and CDR2 as SASEGT. V lost 0 bases to trimming and J lost 1 base, with 9 bases between them. This CDR3 spans 15 amino acids. CDR3 protein: CASSEAAGWNTEAFF. CDR3 DNA: TGTGCCAGCAGTGAAGCGGCAGGGTGGAACACTGAAGCTTTCTTT.

The chain uses TRBV6-1 and TRBJ2-5, with TRBD1 as a possible D gene (5 bases). The CDR3 covers 16 residues. V shed 6 bases and J shed 5 bases, with 22 bases lying between them. Germline values: CDR1 MNHNS, CDR2 SASEGT. CDR3 DNA: TGTGCCAGCAGCCGTACCGCCACCCGTAGGGGCGAGACCCAGTACTTC. Its translation: CASSRTATRRGETQYF.

This clonotype was counted at least ten times. The chain employs TRBV12-3 or TRBV12-4 and TRBJ1-5; tentatively, D is TRBD1 (5 bases). The CDR3 consists of 14 residues. Trimming took 9 bases from V and 11 from J, leaving 23 bases between them. The CDR3 reads CASWGGGRSQAQHF. The CDR3 nucleotides are TGTGCCAGTTGGGGTGGGGGACGGAGCCAGGCCCAGCATTTT.

The V gene is TRBV3-1, the J gene TRBJ2-4, with a possible D match to TRBD2 (5 bases). V was trimmed by 4 bases and J by 0 bases, leaving 13 bases between them. The germline V gene has CDR1 LGHDT and CDR2 YNNKEL (reference sequence). The CDR3 is made up of 16 amino acids. The CDR3 is CASSPGQGLAKNIQYF. The CDR3 DNA sequence: TGTGCCAGCAGCCCCGGGCAAGGACTAGCCAAAAACATTCAGTACTTC.

This clonotype was counted between two and nine times. The chain couples TRBV5-6 to TRBJ1-1; D remains unclear. The CDR3 is 13 residues long. CDR1 and CDR2 (germline): SGHDT, YYEEEE. V was shortened by 4 bases and J by 6 bases, with 13 bases between the two germline ends. The CDR3 here is CASSRPSGAEAFF. CDR3 sequence (DNA): TGTGCCAGCAGCAGACCTTCCGGGGCTGAAGCTTTCTTT.

The rearrangement uses TRBV6-1 and TRBJ1-2; D unclear. Trimming stripped 2 bases from V and 8 bases from J, with 12 bases between. This CDR3 spans 13 amino acids. Germline-derived CDR1 and CDR2 are MNHNS and SASEGT. This CDR3 is CASSEILAGGYTF. CDR3 DNA: TGTGCCAGCAGTGAAATTCTGGCGGGGGGCTACACCTTC.

This clonotype was observed a few times. The chain is built from TRBV20-1 and TRBJ2-2; TRBD1 matches 8 bases. CDR3 size: 15 residues. V trimming: 2 bases; J trimming: 4 bases; junction bases outside the gene matches: 6. Germline lookup yields CDR1 DFQATT and CDR2 SNEGSKA (reference sequence). Written as DNA, the CDR3 is TGCAGTGCTAGACCCCCAGGGGGCGGCACCGGGGAGCTGTTTTTT. Protein: CSARPPGGGTGELFF.

For this clonotype: One end of the junction does not line up with germline, which may come from a read error. This sequence joins TRBV19 and TRBJ1-2; D gene ambiguous. This CDR3 comprises 15 residues. Germline V gene sequence: CDR1 LNHDA, CDR2 SQIVND (reference sequence). CDR3 sequence: CASSAYSSLNYGYTF. CDR3 DNA sequence: TGTGCTAGTAGTGCCTACAGTTCCCTTAACTATGGCTACACCTTC.

The chain is built from TRBV12-3 or TRBV12-4 and TRBJ2-1; D is possibly TRBD2 (7 bases). The CDR3 length is 13 residues. The V end lost 10 bases, the J end lost 10 bases, and 20 bases lay between the germline ends. The CDR3 sequence is CATQGRGVDEQFF. CDR3 nucleotide sequence: TGTGCCACACAGGGCCGGGGGGTTGACGAGCAGTTCTTC.

This clonotype has more than one count but fewer than ten. V gene TRBV4-1 combines with J gene TRBJ2-5; D perhaps matches TRBD1 (6 bases). The CDR3 covers 16 residues. Germline CDR1 MGHRA, CDR2 YSYEKL. The V gene lost 3 bases and the J gene lost 1 base, with 15 bases spanning the gap. The CDR3 nucleotides read TGCGCCAGCAGCCAGAATCTCGGACAGATCCAAGAGACCCAGTACTTC. It translates to CASSQNLGQIQETQYF.

This clonotype was seen a few times. The chain has TRBV28 and TRBJ1-6; a weak D match, TRBD1 (6 bases). V lost 8 bases and J lost 5, with 10 bases in between. Per the germline V gene, CDR1 is MDHEN and CDR2 is SYDVKM. The CDR3 consists of 13 residues. CDR3 protein: CASVDSHNSPLHF. In nucleotides, the CDR3 is TGTGCCAGCGTGGACAGTCATAATTCACCCCTCCACTTT.

This clonotype appeared a single time. V and J are TRBV7-3 and TRBJ2-3; 10 bases align to TRBD1. Germline CDR1 reads SGHTA; CDR2 reads FQGTGA. Germline trimming cut 5 bases from V and 1 base from J; bases unmatched to any gene: 6. The CDR3 totals 16 residues. CDR3 residues: CASSPTGGSGTDTQYF. The CDR3 DNA sequence: TGTGCCAGCAGCCCGACAGGGGGCTCGGGCACAGATACGCAGTATTTT.